This T cell receptor (gamma chain) derives from a study of gammadelta T cells in human blood (dated by TCRdb to 2019 to 2021). On the study overall, not on this receptor specifically: In the study, polyclonal expansion of innate gamma-delta T cells immediately after birth was reported to appear to be driven by microbial exposure.

By share, this clone ranks as large (0.1 to 1%). Its antigen is unknown. No qualities accompany the bases; no much larger clone lies one base away. Library generation was performed with RT-PCR. TCRdb lists the instrument as Illumina MiSeq. TCRdb called clones from the public reads with CATT, and repeated DNA sequences were later combined into one row. The sample table lists 360 or so gamma-chain clones, more than 3% of them with a count of one. The ten biggest clones cover around a fifth of the sample. V trim: 0 bases; J trim: 7 bases; unmatched bases: 6. CDR1 GITISATS and CDR2 ISYDGTV were looked up in the germline V gene (reference sequence). The CDR3 sequence holds 13 residues, the cysteine and phenylalanine included. The only DNA kept is the CDR3, 39 bases in frame from the first base.

Rearrangement joined TRGV9 to TRGJ1 or TRGJ2. The clonotype comes from a human donor. The source material was non-Vgamma9Vdelta2 gamma-delta T cells from infant blood. The sequenced DNA: TGTGCCTTGTGGGAGGTGCATAGGTATAAGAAACTCTTT. This translates into CALWEVHRYKKLF.